The sequence of this T cell receptor (beta chain) was determined in a study of CD4 T cells in relation to SARS-CoV-2 and coronaviruses. Germline-derived CDR1 and CDR2 are MRHNA and SNTAGT. The CDR3 is made up of 15 amino acids. V dropped 0 bases and J dropped 3 bases, with 10 bases sitting between them. Here immunoSEQ multiplex PCR was the method, and the copy in TCRdb shows in-frame clones only, minus some. The sample comprises 35,000 to 40,000 clones, 70% to 90% of which are singletons, and 3% to 3.5% rests with the top ten. The sample consisted of memory CD4+ T cells from PBMCs. The clonotype comes from an adult with COVID-19. J is TRBJ2-3 and V is TRBV6-4, with D tentatively TRBD1 (5 bases). This chain's CDR3 is CASSDSEGVTDTQYF. CDR3 nucleotide sequence: TGTGCCAGCAGTGACTCAGAAGGGGTGACAGATACGCAGTATTTT.